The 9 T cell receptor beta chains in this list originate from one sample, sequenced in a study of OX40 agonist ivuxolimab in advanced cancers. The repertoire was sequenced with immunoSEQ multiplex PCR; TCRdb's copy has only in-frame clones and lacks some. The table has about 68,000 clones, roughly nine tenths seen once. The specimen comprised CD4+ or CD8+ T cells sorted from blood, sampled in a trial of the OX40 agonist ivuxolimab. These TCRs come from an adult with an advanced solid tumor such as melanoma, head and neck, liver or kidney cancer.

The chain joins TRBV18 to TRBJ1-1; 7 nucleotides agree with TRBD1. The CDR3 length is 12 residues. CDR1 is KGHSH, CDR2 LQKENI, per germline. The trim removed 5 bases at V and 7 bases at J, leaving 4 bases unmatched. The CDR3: CASSSRDSEAFF. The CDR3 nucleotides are TGTGCCAGCTCATCCCGGGACAGTGAAGCTTTCTTT.

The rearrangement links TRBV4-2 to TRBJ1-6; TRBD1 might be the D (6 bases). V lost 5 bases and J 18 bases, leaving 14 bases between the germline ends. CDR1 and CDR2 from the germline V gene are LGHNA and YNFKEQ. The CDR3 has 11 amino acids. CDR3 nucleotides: TGTGCCAGCAGCTTTCTACAGGGTGCCCACTTT. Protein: CASSFLQGAHF.

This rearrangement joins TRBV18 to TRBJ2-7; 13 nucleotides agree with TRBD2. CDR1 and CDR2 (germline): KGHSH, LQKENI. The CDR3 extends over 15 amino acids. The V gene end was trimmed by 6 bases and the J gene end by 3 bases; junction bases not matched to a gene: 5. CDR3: CASSPGLAGNYEQYF. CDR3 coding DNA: TGTGCCAGCTCCCCGGGACTAGCGGGAAACTACGAGCAGTACTTC.

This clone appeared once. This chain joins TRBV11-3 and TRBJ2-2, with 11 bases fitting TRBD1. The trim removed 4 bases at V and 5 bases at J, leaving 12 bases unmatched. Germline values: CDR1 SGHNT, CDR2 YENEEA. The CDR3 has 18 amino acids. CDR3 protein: CASSSEDRGQRWTGELFF. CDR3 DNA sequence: TGTGCCAGCAGCTCGGAGGACAGGGGGCAAAGATGGACCGGGGAGCTGTTTTTT.

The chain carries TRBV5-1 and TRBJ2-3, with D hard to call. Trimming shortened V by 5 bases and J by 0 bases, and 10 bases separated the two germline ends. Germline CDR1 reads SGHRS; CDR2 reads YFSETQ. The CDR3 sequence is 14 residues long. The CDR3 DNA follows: TGCGCCAGCAGTGAAGACGCTAGCACAGATACGCAGTATTTT. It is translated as CASSEDASTDTQYF.

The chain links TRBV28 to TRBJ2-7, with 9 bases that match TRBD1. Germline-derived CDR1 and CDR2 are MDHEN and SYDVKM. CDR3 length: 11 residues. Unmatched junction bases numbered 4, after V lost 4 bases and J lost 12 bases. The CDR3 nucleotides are TGTGCCAGCAGTTACGACAGGGGGACGTACTTC. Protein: CASSYDRGTYF.

The CDR3 sequence is CAISKLAGGTDTQYF. The CDR3, as DNA: TGTGCCATCAGTAAACTAGCGGGAGGCACAGATACGCAGTATTTT. The rearrangement joins TRBV10-3 to TRBJ2-3; 11 nucleotides agree with TRBD2. The J segment lost 1 base and the V segment lost 5 bases, leaving 2 bases of the junction unmatched. The length of the CDR3 is 15 residues. Germline assignment: CDR1 ENHRY and CDR2 SYGVKD.

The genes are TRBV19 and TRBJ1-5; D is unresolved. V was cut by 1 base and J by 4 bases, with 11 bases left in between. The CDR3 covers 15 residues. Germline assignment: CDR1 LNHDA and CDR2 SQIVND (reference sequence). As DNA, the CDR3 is TGTGCCAGTAGTATAGTGGAAATTCGGAATCAGCCCCAGCATTTT. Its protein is CASSIVEIRNQPQHF.

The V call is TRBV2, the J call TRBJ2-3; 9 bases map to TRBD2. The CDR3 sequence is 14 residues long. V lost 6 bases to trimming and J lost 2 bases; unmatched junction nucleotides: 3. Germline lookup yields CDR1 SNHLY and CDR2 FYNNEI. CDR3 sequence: CASRTSGHTDTQYF. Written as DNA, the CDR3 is TGTGCCAGCAGGACTAGCGGCCACACAGATACGCAGTATTTT.